The 2 T cell receptor beta chains below all came from one sample that was sequenced in a study of T-cell memory formation after mild COVID-19 (dated by TCRdb to the early 2020s). The library was generated by 5' RACE. The sequencing machine was an Illumina NovaSeq 6000. TCRdb handled the public reads itself, with Q25 trimming in fastp and clone calling in MiXCR, and kept productive beta chains. Each CDR3 protein gets just one entry, which takes the most common genes and DNA from the rows behind it. In all, the sample holds hundreds of thousands of distinct CDR3 sequences, and about 20% of those were seen once. The top ten clones comprise roughly 9.1% of the sample. The sequenced sample consisted of PBMCs or a T cell subset sorted from them (not recorded which). All receptors derive from an adult woman who had mild COVID-19 (a few samples of this study predate the infection). The sample titles of this study are shuffled in the database, so cell type and time point are left out; the donor was told from shared clones.

This clonotype was observed a handful of times. The rearrangement uses TRBV7-3 and TRBJ2-3, with a tentative D call TRBD1 (7 bases). Per germline, CDR1 SGHTA and CDR2 FQGTGA. The CDR3 is 16 amino acids. Trimming left V 5 bases short and J 0 bases short, with 15 bases between. The CDR3 spells CASSPQGGASTDTQYF. Here the CDR3 DNA reads TGTGCCAGCAGCCCCCAGGGGGGCGCCAGCACAGATACGCAGTATTTT.

The CDR3 spells CASRRQGAEAFF. The CDR3 DNA sequence: TGTGCCAGCCGCCGACAGGGGGCTGAAGCTTTCTTT. This rearrangement joins TRBV12-3 or TRBV12-4 to TRBJ1-1; 9 nucleotides line up with TRBD1. J was trimmed by 6 bases and V by 8 bases; bases with no gene match: 4. The CDR3 runs 12 residues.